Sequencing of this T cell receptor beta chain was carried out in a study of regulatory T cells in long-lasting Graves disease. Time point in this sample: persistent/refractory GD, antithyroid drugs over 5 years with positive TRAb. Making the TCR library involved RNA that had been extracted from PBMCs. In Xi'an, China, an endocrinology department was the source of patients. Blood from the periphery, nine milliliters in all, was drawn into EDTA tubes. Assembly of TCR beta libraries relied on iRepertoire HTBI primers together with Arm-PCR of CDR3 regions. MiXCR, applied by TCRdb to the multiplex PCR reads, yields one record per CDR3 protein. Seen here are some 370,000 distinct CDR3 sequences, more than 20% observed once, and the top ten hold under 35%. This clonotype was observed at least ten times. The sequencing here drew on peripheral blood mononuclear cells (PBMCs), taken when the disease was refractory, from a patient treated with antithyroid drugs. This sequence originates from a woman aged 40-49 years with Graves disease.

The CDR3 nucleotides are TGTGCCAGCAGGCAATGGATCATAAATAGGCCAACTATGTACAATGAGCAGTTCTTC. Translated, it gives CASRQWIINRPTMYNEQFF. The chain links TRBV28 to TRBJ2-1; the D is unclear. V was cut by 6 bases and J by 4 bases, with 28 bases left in between. This CDR3 spans 19 amino acids. Germline V CDR1 and CDR2: MDHEN, SYDVKM. The variable domain in full, completed from reference TRBV28 and TRBJ2-1, reads DVKVTQSSRYLVKRTGEKVFLECVQDMDHENMFWYRQDPGLGLRLIYFSYDVKMKEKGDIPEGYSVSREKKERFSLILESASTNQTSMYLCASRQWIINRPTMYNEQFFGPGTRLTVL.